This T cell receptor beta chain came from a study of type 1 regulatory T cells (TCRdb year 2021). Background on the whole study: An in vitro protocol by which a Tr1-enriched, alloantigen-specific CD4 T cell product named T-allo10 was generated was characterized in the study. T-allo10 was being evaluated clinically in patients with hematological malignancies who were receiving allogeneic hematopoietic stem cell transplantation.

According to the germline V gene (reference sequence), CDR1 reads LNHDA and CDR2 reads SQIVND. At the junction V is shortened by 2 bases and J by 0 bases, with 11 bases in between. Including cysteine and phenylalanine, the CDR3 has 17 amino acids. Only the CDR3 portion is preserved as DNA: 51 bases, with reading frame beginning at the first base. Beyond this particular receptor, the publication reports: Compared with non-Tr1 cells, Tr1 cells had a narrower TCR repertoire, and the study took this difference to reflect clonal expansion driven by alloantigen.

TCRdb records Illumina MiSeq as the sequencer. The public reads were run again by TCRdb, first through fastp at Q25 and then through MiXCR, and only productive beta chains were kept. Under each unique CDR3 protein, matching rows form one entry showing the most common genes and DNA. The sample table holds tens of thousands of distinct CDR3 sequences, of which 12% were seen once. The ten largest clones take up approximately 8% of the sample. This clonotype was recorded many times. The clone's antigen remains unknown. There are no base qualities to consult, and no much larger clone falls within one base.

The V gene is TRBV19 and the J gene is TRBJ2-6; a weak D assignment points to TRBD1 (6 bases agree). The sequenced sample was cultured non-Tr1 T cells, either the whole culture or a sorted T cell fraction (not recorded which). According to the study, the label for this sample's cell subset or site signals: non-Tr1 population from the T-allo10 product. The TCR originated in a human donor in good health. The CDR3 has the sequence CASSIMGTRSGANVLTF. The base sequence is TGTGCCAGTAGTATAATGGGGACACGCTCTGGGGCCAACGTCCTGACTTTC.